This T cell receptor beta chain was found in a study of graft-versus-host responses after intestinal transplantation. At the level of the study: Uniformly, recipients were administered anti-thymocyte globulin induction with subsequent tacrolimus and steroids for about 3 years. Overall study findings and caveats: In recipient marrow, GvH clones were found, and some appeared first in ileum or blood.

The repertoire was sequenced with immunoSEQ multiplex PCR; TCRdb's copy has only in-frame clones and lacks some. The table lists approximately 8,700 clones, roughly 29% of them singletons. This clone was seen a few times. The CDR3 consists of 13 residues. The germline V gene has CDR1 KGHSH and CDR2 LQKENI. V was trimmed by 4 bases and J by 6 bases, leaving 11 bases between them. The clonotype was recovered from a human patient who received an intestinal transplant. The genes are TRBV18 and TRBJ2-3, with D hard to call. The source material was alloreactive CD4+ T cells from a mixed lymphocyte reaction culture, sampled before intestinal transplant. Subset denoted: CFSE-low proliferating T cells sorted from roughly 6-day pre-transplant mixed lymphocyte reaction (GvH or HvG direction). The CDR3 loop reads CASSLLTGDTQYF. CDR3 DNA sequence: TGTGCCAGCTCACTTTTGACCGGGGATACGCAGTATTTT.